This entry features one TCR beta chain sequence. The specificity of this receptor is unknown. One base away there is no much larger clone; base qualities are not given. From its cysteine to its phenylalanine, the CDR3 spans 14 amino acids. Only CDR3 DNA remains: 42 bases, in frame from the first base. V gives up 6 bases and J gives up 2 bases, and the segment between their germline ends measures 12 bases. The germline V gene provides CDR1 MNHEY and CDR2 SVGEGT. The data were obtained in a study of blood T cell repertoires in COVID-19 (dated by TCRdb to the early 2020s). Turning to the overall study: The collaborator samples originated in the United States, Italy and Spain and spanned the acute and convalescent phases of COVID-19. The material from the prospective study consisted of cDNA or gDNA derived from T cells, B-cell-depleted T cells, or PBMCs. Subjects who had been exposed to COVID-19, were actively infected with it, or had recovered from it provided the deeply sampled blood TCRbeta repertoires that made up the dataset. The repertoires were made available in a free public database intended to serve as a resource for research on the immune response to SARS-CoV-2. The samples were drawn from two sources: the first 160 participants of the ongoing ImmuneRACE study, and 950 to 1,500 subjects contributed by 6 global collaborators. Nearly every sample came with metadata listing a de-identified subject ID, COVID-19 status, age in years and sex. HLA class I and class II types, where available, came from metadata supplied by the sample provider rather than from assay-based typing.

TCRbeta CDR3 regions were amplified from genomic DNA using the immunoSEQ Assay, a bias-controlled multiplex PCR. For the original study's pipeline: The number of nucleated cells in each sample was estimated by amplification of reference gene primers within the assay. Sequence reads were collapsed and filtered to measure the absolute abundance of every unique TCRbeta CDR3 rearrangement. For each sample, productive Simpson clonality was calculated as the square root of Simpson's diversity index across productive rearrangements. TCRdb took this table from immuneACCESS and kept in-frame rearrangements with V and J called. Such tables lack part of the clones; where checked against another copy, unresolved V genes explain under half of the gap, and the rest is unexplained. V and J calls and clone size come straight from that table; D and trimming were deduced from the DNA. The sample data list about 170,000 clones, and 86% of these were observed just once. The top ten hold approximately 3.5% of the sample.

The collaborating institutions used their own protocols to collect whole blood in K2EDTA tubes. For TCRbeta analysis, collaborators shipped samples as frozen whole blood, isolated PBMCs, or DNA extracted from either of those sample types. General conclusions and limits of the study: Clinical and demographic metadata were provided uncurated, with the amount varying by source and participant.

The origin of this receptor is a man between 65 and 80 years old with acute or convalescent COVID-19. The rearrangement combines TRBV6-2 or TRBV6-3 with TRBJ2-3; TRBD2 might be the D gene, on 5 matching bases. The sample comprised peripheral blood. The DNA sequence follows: TGTGCCAGCAGCTATAGCGATCCCACAGATACGCAGTATTTT. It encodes CASSYSDPTDTQYF.